These 5 T cell receptor beta chains were all obtained from the same sample, sequenced in a study of blood T cell repertoires in COVID-19. The table came from immunoSEQ multiplex PCR; TCRdb's copy has only in-frame clones and leaves some out. The table records approximately 150,000 clones, roughly 84% of them present only once. What was sequenced was peripheral blood. These receptor sequences come from a woman between 50 and 59 years old with COVID-19, enrolled during active disease.

The gene calls are TRBV2 and TRBJ1-4; 7 nucleotides align to TRBD1. Germline CDR1 SNHLY, CDR2 FYNNEI. The CDR3 extends over 17 amino acids. Losses at the gene ends were 3 bases for V and 7 bases for J; bases not matched to a gene: 14. CDR3 amino acids: CASSEGDTGARSEKLFF. The CDR3 DNA reads as TGTGCCAGCAGTGAGGGAGACACAGGGGCTCGTTCTGAAAAACTGTTTTTT.

This chain uses TRBV30 with TRBJ1-1; TRBD1 aligns across 9 bases. Germline V CDR1 and CDR2: GTSNPN, SVGIG (reference sequence). The CDR3 length is 16 residues. The junction had 12 bases not matched to a gene; V was cut back by 3 bases and J by 4 bases. The CDR3 here is CAWRPGTGRGSTEAFF. In DNA, the CDR3 is TGTGCCTGGAGGCCCGGGACAGGGAGAGGCTCCACTGAAGCTTTCTTT.

The V call is TRBV27, the J call TRBJ1-1; the match to TRBD1 covers 9 bases. Germline loops: CDR1 MNHEY, CDR2 SMNVEV (reference sequence). The CDR3 contains 15 residues. V was clipped by 4 bases and J by 2 bases; unmatched bases: 5. The CDR3 sequence is CASSSMGQGNTEAFF. CDR3 nucleotide sequence: TGTGCCAGCAGTTCCATGGGACAGGGAAACACTGAAGCTTTCTTT.

A remark on this clone: This sample includes further DNA sequences coding for the same CDR3. The V and J genes are TRBV11-3 and TRBJ2-5; TRBD1 aligns across 9 bases. The CDR3 is made up of 14 amino acids. Germline V CDR1 and CDR2: SGHNT, YENEEA. Trimming at V came to 5 bases and at J to 2 bases, leaving 3 bases not matched to a gene. CDR3 protein: CASSLGQGQETQYF. CDR3 nucleotide sequence: TGTGCCAGCAGCCTTGGACAGGGGCAAGAGACCCAGTACTTC. Together with reference TRBV11-3 and TRBJ2-5, the CDR3 gives the full variable domain: EAGVVQSPRYKIIEKKQPVAFWCNPISGHNTLYWYLQNLGQGPELLIRYENEEAVDDSQLPKDRFSAERLKGVDSTLKIQPAELGDSAVYLCASSLGQGQETQYFGPGTRLLVL.

V is TRBV10-1 and J is TRBJ2-5; D possibly corresponds to TRBD1 (6 bases). The CDR3 spans 14 residues. Germline V CDR1 and CDR2: WNHNN, SYGVQD (reference sequence). V was cut by 3 bases and J by 5 bases, with 13 bases left in between. The CDR3 coding sequence is TGCGCCAGCAGTGACAGGGGCCTAGGGGAGACCCAGTACTTC. Amino acids: CASSDRGLGETQYF.